This TCR beta chain was obtained from a study of blood T cell repertoires in COVID-19. Germline V lookup: CDR1 SGHTA, CDR2 FQGTGA. This CDR3 comprises 15 residues. The V gene end was trimmed by 2 bases and the J gene end by 8 bases; junction bases not matched to a gene: 8. Profiled with immunoSEQ multiplex PCR; TCRdb holds only in-frame clones, not every one. The data contain approximately 230,000 clones, 75% to 95% of them seen just once; the ten biggest clones take up 1.9%. The receptor was isolated from a woman under 30 who had recovered from COVID-19. Sequenced: PBMCs or T cells enriched from blood (not recorded which). This chain links TRBV7-3 with TRBJ2-1; 8 bases fit TRBD1. The CDR3 nucleotides are TGTGCCAGCAGCTTAGCAGGACAGGGTATATATGAGCAGTTCTTC. As protein: CASSLAGQGIYEQFF.